This record looks at one T cell receptor beta chain sequence and its context. Profiling relied on immunoSEQ multiplex PCR, and the TCRdb table lists in-frame clones only, not all of them. The data show fewer than 70,000 clones, more than 75% seen once. The CDR3 spans 15 residues. In germline, CDR1 is MNHNS, CDR2 SASEGT. V gave up 7 bases and J gave up 0 bases; unmatched junction bases: 6. The sample comes from a study of glioma-infiltrating T cells after dendritic cell vaccination. Indicated time point: after dendritic cell vaccination, including at tumor progression/relapse. The clonotype originates from a human donor with glioblastoma. The J gene is TRBJ2-3, the V gene TRBV6-1; 8 nucleotides line up with TRBD2. The material sequenced was blood, taken after dendritic cell vaccination. The CDR3 sequence: CASTIAGRSTDTQYF. The CDR3 nucleotides are TGTGCCAGCACCATAGCGGGAAGGAGCACAGATACGCAGTATTTT.